This is a list of T cell receptor beta chains from one sample in a study of OX40 agonist ivuxolimab in advanced cancers. Sequencing used immunoSEQ multiplex PCR; TCRdb keeps in-frame clones, though not all of them. The sample lists under 25,000 clones, roughly four fifths occurring once. Specimen: CD4+ or CD8+ T cells sorted from blood, collected in a trial of the OX40 agonist ivuxolimab. These receptors were obtained from an adult with an advanced solid tumor such as melanoma, head and neck, liver or kidney cancer. The conserved cysteine and the conserved F or W are not part of the CDR3 here. Fields, in order: V gene, J gene, CDR3 protein.

v_gene: TRBV2
j_gene: TRBJ2-7
CDR3aa: ARGGQGYEQY

v_gene: TRBV2
j_gene: TRBJ1-5
CDR3aa: ASSERLGVFQPQH

v_gene: TRBV9
j_gene: TRBJ1-4
CDR3aa: ASSLHPGTGDEKLF

v_gene: TRBV4-1
j_gene: TRBJ2-3
CDR3aa: ASSLQESTDTQY

v_gene: TRBV13
j_gene: TRBJ1-1
CDR3aa: ASARGGMNTEAF

v_gene: TRBV5-6
j_gene: TRBJ1-2
CDR3aa: ASFRGKGTYGYT

v_gene: TRBV10-1
j_gene: TRBJ2-3
CDR3aa: ASSLAGGGDTQY

v_gene: TRBV19
j_gene: TRBJ1-1
CDR3aa: ASSTGLNTEAF

v_gene: TRBV15
j_gene: TRBJ2-2
CDR3aa: ATSSRGGGTGELF

v_gene: TRBV30
j_gene: TRBJ2-5
CDR3aa: AWRVPGGGETQY

v_gene: TRBV29-1
j_gene: TRBJ2-1
CDR3aa: SVVLDWRASNEQF

v_gene: TRBV27
j_gene: TRBJ2-7
CDR3aa: ASSPWGYEQY

v_gene: TRBV7-2
j_gene: TRBJ2-5
CDR3aa: ASSAAGTSGGRKETQY

v_gene: TRBV6-1
j_gene: TRBJ1-5
CDR3aa: ASAKGNQPQH

v_gene: TRBV6-1
j_gene: TRBJ2-7
CDR3aa: ASGGSPTYEQY

v_gene: TRBV6-1
j_gene: TRBJ2-1
CDR3aa: ASALAGGVYNEQF

v_gene: TRBV2
j_gene: TRBJ1-2
CDR3aa: ASLQSGVYGYT

v_gene: TRBV4-1
j_gene: TRBJ1-2
CDR3aa: ASSTIPGASSRGYT

v_gene: TRBV9
j_gene: TRBJ1-4
CDR3aa: ASSGSLDRGDEKLF

v_gene: TRBV6-6
j_gene: TRBJ2-7
CDR3aa: ASSYGRGNYEQY

v_gene: TRBV7-3
j_gene: TRBJ2-3
CDR3aa: ASSRTGLAGEDTQY

v_gene: TRBV30
j_gene: TRBJ1-2
CDR3aa: AWSVKGLDRGGYT

v_gene: TRBV9
j_gene: TRBJ1-6
CDR3aa: ASSVDASSPLH

v_gene: TRBV5-1
j_gene: TRBJ2-7
CDR3aa: ASRLGVMRDEQY

v_gene: TRBV2
j_gene: TRBJ2-3
CDR3aa: ASRPLTGTDTQY

v_gene: TRBV10-3
j_gene: TRBJ1-4
CDR3aa: AISEGGAGEKLF

v_gene: TRBV13
j_gene: TRBJ2-7
CDR3aa: ASSLRIAGLYEQY

v_gene: TRBV4-1
j_gene: TRBJ1-2
CDR3aa: ASSQAVTGGNYGYT

v_gene: TRBV4-1
j_gene: TRBJ2-3
CDR3aa: ASSHRIETGRTDTQY

v_gene: TRBV6-1
j_gene: TRBJ1-2
CDR3aa: ASSEDRGYGYT

v_gene: TRBV6-6
j_gene: TRBJ1-5
CDR3aa: ASSSGTGAQPQH

v_gene: TRBV6-6
j_gene: TRBJ1-2
CDR3aa: ASSYFAAQVYGYT

v_gene: TRBV5-6
j_gene: TRBJ1-1
CDR3aa: ASSLEKGVNTEAF

v_gene: TRBV19
j_gene: TRBJ1-3
CDR3aa: ASTRGTGRGNTIY

v_gene: TRBV6-5
j_gene: TRBJ1-1
CDR3aa: ASTLGVNTEAF

v_gene: TRBV5-1
j_gene: TRBJ1-6
CDR3aa: ASSGLPDSPLH

v_gene: TRBV11-2
j_gene: TRBJ2-7
CDR3aa: ASSLGQLAGNY

v_gene: TRBV5-1
j_gene: TRBJ2-6
CDR3aa: ATSDGGGWGANVLT

v_gene: TRBV5-1
j_gene: TRBJ2-5
CDR3aa: ASSSNTGGGETQY

v_gene: TRBV9
j_gene: TRBJ1-2
CDR3aa: ASSVTQGNYGYT

v_gene: TRBV2
j_gene: TRBJ1-1
CDR3aa: ASGREFVNTEAF

v_gene: TRBV19
j_gene: TRBJ2-7
CDR3aa: ASSFRDRAYEQY

v_gene: TRBV7-9
j_gene: TRBJ2-1
CDR3aa: ASSSAVEQF

v_gene: TRBV19
j_gene: TRBJ2-1
CDR3aa: ASSMVGAYNEQF

v_gene: TRBV15
j_gene: TRBJ1-5
CDR3aa: ATSRGGRGSNQPQH

v_gene: TRBV5-1
j_gene: TRBJ2-1
CDR3aa: ASSKQGIISYNEQF

v_gene: TRBV6-1
j_gene: TRBJ2-1
CDR3aa: ASSRSSRLEGQF